A selection of T cell receptor beta chains follows, all from one sample in a study of T cells in Graves' hyperthyroidism and ophthalmopathy. TCRdb reprocessed the multiplex PCR reads via MiXCR and lists one record per CDR3 protein. The repertoire holds approximately 400,000 distinct CDR3 sequences, with 14% to 15% as singletons. Sequenced material: blood. These receptors were taken from a woman aged 25 to 39 with Graves' hyperthyroidism. The CDR3 runs from the conserved cysteine through the conserved F or W. Fields, in order: CDR3 DNA, CDR3 protein, CDR3 length, J gene, V gene, clone size, D gene. A D gene is named only where the DNA matches it firmly. Clone sizes are given selectively: once, few, many, or a class where the clone is expanded.

DNA: TGTGCCAGCAGCTTAGGACGTAAGGGACTTGATGGCTACACCTTC; CDR3: CASSLGRKGLDGYTF; length: 15; J: TRBJ1-2; V: TRBV11-3; size: few; D: .
DNA: TGTGCCAGCAGTTTTAGTCCGACTCTCACCCAAGAGACCCAGTACTTC; CDR3: CASSFSPTLTQETQYF; length: 16; J: TRBJ2-5; V: TRBV28; size: many; D: .
DNA: TGTGCCACCAAGGGGGACAGGGCCCCCTATCAGCCCCAGCATTTT; CDR3: CATKGDRAPYQPQHF; length: 15; J: TRBJ1-5; V: TRBV28; size: few; D: TRBD1
DNA: TGCAGTGCTATTATGCCAGGGGCGGGTAGCAATCAGCCCCAGCATTTT; CDR3: CSAIMPGAGSNQPQHF; length: 16; J: TRBJ1-5; V: TRBV20-1; size: many; D: .
DNA: TGTGCCAGCAGTTTATTTACCGGGACAGGAGGTTGGACTGAAGCTTTCTTT; CDR3: CASSLFTGTGGWTEAFF; length: 17; J: TRBJ1-1; V: TRBV28; size: many; D: TRBD1
DNA: TGTGCCAGCTGGGGGGGGGTTGATTCACCCCTCCACTTT; CDR3: CASWGGVDSPLHF; length: 13; J: TRBJ1-6; V: TRBV2; size: .; D: .
DNA: TGTGCCAGCAGGTCCTATAACGGGTACGAGCAGTACTTC; CDR3: CASRSYNGYEQYF; length: 13; J: TRBJ2-7; V: TRBV12-3/TRBV12-4; size: many; D: .
DNA: TGTGCCAGCAGTTACTCTGACAGGTTAAACACTGAAGCTTTCTTT; CDR3: CASSYSDRLNTEAFF; length: 15; J: TRBJ1-1; V: TRBV6-2/TRBV6-3; size: few; D: .
DNA: TGTGCCAGCAGTTTTTACGTAGACACTGAAGCTTTCTTT; CDR3: CASSFYVDTEAFF; length: 13; J: TRBJ1-1; V: TRBV28; size: many; D: .
DNA: TGTGCCAGCAGCCAACCGGGACTGGGAGTCACCGGGGAGCTGTTTTTT; CDR3: CASSQPGLGVTGELFF; length: 16; J: TRBJ2-2; V: TRBV4-2; size: .; D: .